These 20 T cell receptor beta chains came from one sample sequenced in a study of cytomegalovirus exposure and HLA in healthy donors. PCR involved 60 Vbeta and 13 Jbeta primers. Here immunoSEQ multiplex PCR was the method, and the copy in TCRdb shows in-frame clones only, minus some. The sample yields approximately 140,000 clones, around 75% seen once. Sequenced: PBMCs. The receptors derive from a human donor in good health.

The V call is TRBV2, the J call TRBJ1-4; 7 bases map to TRBD1. J lost 6 bases, V lost 6 bases, and 7 bases had no gene match. Germline V gene lookup returns CDR1 SNHLY and CDR2 FYNNEI. The length of the CDR3 is 14 residues. The CDR3 loop is CASSSDRDDEKLFF. Here the CDR3 DNA reads TGTGCCAGCAGCTCCGACAGGGATGATGAAAAACTGTTTTTT.

This chain connects TRBV6-6 to TRBJ1-1, with a tentative D call TRBD1 (5 bases). The CDR3 has 15 residues. The germline CDR1 and CDR2 sequences are MNHNY and SVGAGI (reference sequence). V gave up 2 bases and J gave up 5 bases, with 15 bases separating them. CDR3 coding DNA: TGTGCCAGCAGTTACCCTACGACCCACAGGACTGAAGCTTTCTTT. This sequence encodes CASSYPTTHRTEAFF.

The gene calls are TRBV29-1 and TRBJ1-2, with D possibly TRBD1 on 6 matching bases. Trimming stripped 6 bases from V and 8 bases from J, with 16 bases between. Per the germline V gene, CDR1 is SQVTM and CDR2 is ANQGSEA. There are 12 residues in the CDR3. The CDR3 loop is CSVPVGAGGYTF. The CDR3 DNA sequence: TGCAGCGTGCCCGTGGGGGCCGGCGGCTACACCTTC.

The rearrangement links TRBV7-2 to TRBJ2-7, with TRBD2 identical over 10 bases. This CDR3 comprises 18 residues. The V gene's germline CDR1 is SGHTA and CDR2 FQGNSA. J was trimmed by 3 bases and V by 0 bases; bases with no gene match: 11. CDR3 bases: TGTGCCAGCAGCTTAGCGGGGGCTGGGGCTAGCGGGAGCTACGAGCAGTACTTC. It translates to CASSLAGAGASGSYEQYF.

The chain joins TRBV7-2 to TRBJ2-7, with D perhaps TRBD1 (6 bases). The CDR3 contains 13 residues. V was cut by 3 bases and J by 7 bases, with 13 bases left in between. Germline V gene lookup returns CDR1 SGHTA and CDR2 FQGNSA. CDR3 protein: CASSFHRAKEQYF. In DNA form, the CDR3 reads TGTGCCAGCAGCTTTCACAGGGCTAAGGAGCAGTACTTC.

V is TRBV15 and J is TRBJ2-5; D is ambiguous. The DNA end favors TRBJ2-7, so the J call may be wrong. This CDR3 is 11 amino acids long. The germline gives CDR1 LNHNV, CDR2 YYDKDF (reference sequence). CDR3 protein: CATSDHYEQYF. The CDR3 DNA reads TGTGCCACCAGCGACCACTACGAGCAGTACTTC.

The J gene is TRBJ1-2, the V gene TRBV11-2; D is unclear. The CDR3 is 12 amino acids. Germline assignment: CDR1 SGHAT and CDR2 FQNNGV. V shed 0 bases and J shed 5 bases, with 4 bases lying between them. The CDR3 sequence is CASSLDLYGYTF. CDR3 DNA sequence: TGTGCCAGCAGCTTAGACCTATATGGCTACACCTTC.

The chain combines TRBV15 with TRBJ1-4; 8 nucleotides align to TRBD1. CDR1 and CDR2 (germline): LNHNV, YYDKDF (reference sequence). V lost 2 bases, J lost 5 bases, and 10 bases stayed unmatched. The CDR3 is 17 residues long. The CDR3 sequence: CATSRLDRVKGNEKLFF. CDR3 sequence (DNA): TGTGCCACCAGCAGACTGGACAGGGTGAAGGGGAATGAAAAACTGTTTTTT.

The J gene is TRBJ2-7, the V gene TRBV29-1; a weak D match, TRBD1 (8 bases). The CDR3 totals 15 residues. Looked up from germline, CDR1 is SQVTM and CDR2 is ANQGSEA. V lost 6 bases and J 3 bases, leaving 21 bases between the germline ends. The CDR3 here is CSVVGGDRLHYEQYF. The CDR3 DNA sequence: TGCAGCGTCGTTGGGGGGGACAGGCTGCACTACGAGCAGTACTTC.

This chain links TRBV11-3 with TRBJ2-1; 9 positions agree with TRBD2. The CDR3 is 14 residues long. Trimming removed 4 bases from V and 5 bases from J; junction bases left unmatched: 3. Germline V gene lookup returns CDR1 SGHNT and CDR2 YENEEA. CDR3 amino acids: CASSSRLADNEQFF. Written as DNA, the CDR3 is TGTGCCAGCAGCTCAAGACTAGCGGACAATGAGCAGTTCTTC.

The V and J genes are TRBV4-1 and TRBJ2-3; D may be TRBD2 (5 bases). Germline-derived CDR1 and CDR2 are MGHRA and YSYEKL. This CDR3 spans 14 amino acids. V shed 3 bases and J shed 4 bases, with 11 bases lying between them. The CDR3 loop is CASSHPGMADTQYF. In DNA, the CDR3 is TGCGCCAGCAGCCACCCGGGAATGGCAGATACGCAGTATTTT.

This chain connects TRBV14 to TRBJ2-7; 10 bases fit TRBD1. The CDR3 consists of 13 residues. Germline V CDR1 and CDR2: SGHDN, FVKESK. V lost 1 base to trimming and J lost 6 bases; unmatched junction nucleotides: 0. CDR3 in DNA: TGTGCCAGCAGCCAAGGACAGGGGGCCGAGCAGTACTTC. It specifies CASSQGQGAEQYF.

The table lists this clone with a few counts. CDR3 in amino acids: CASSLISGSKFF. The CDR3 coding sequence is TGCGCCAGCAGCTTAATTAGCGGGAGTAAGTTCTTC. The chain has TRBV4-1 and TRBJ2-1; 9 positions agree with TRBD2. V was pared by 5 bases and J by 14 bases, with 7 bases of the junction left unmatched. The CDR3 is 12 residues long. Per germline, CDR1 MGHRA and CDR2 YSYEKL.

The chain carries TRBV9 and TRBJ2-2; D is unresolved. The CDR3 is made up of 16 amino acids. The V and J ends lost 4 bases and 0 bases respectively, with 13 bases between them. CDR1 is SGDLS and CDR2 is YYNGEE in the germline V gene. CDR3 nucleotide sequence: TGTGCCAGCAGCCCCCATACAGTATCGAACACCGGGGAGCTGTTTTTT. As protein: CASSPHTVSNTGELFF.

The chain recombines TRBV7-9 with TRBJ1-2, with 10 bases identical to TRBD1. The V gene's germline CDR1 is SEHNR and CDR2 FQNEAQ (reference sequence). Losses at the gene ends were 7 bases for V and 5 bases for J; bases not matched to a gene: 7. CDR3 size: 14 residues. The CDR3 DNA is TGTGCCAGCACCCCGGGACAGGGGATATATGGCTACACCTTC. It yields the protein CASTPGQGIYGYTF.

The chain couples TRBV11-1 to TRBJ2-1; D remains unclear. V lost 3 bases to trimming and J lost 8 bases, with 17 bases between them. The length of the CDR3 is 15 residues. From germline, CDR1 is SGHAT and CDR2 FQDESV (reference sequence). The CDR3 loop reads CASSFSSDVFDEQFF. In nucleotides, the CDR3 is TGTGCCAGCAGCTTTTCTAGTGATGTTTTCGATGAGCAGTTCTTC.

The rearrangement joins TRBV7-8 to TRBJ2-1, with 9 bases aligning to TRBD1. There are 18 residues in the CDR3. V gave up 5 bases and J gave up 8 bases; unmatched junction bases: 19. Germline V gene sequence: CDR1 SGHVS, CDR2 FQNEAQ. CDR3 in DNA: TGTGCCAGCAGCCGACCCCCCGGGACAGGGTTTTCTATCGATGAGCAGTTCTTC. Protein: CASSRPPGTGFSIDEQFF.

The rearrangement links TRBV6-5 to TRBJ1-6; 8 bases fit TRBD1. The CDR3 is 14 amino acids. The V gene end was trimmed by 4 bases and the J gene end by 6 bases; junction bases not matched to a gene: 2. CDR1 MNHEY and CDR2 SVGAGI come from the germline V gene. The CDR3 loop is CASSFGQGNSPLHF. Written as DNA, the CDR3 is TGTGCCAGCAGTTTTGGACAGGGTAATTCACCCCTCCACTTT.

The chain couples TRBV6-4 to TRBJ1-2; TRBD1 matches at 7 bases. The CDR3 loop spans 12 amino acids. The trim removed 6 bases at V and 5 bases at J, leaving 3 bases unmatched. Germline assignment: CDR1 MRHNA and CDR2 SNTAGT. CDR3 amino acids: CASRGGSYGYTF. The CDR3 nucleotides are TGTGCCAGCAGAGGGGGCTCGTATGGCTACACCTTC.

The chain uses TRBV11-2 and TRBJ2-5, with TRBD1 identical over 11 bases. CDR3 size: 15 residues. Trimming took 3 bases from V and 5 from J; bases not matched to a gene: 5. The germline CDR1 and CDR2 sequences are SGHAT and FQNNGV. CDR3 sequence reads: CASSFGQGAGETQYF. Here the CDR3 DNA reads TGTGCCAGCAGCTTTGGACAGGGGGCCGGGGAGACCCAGTACTTC.